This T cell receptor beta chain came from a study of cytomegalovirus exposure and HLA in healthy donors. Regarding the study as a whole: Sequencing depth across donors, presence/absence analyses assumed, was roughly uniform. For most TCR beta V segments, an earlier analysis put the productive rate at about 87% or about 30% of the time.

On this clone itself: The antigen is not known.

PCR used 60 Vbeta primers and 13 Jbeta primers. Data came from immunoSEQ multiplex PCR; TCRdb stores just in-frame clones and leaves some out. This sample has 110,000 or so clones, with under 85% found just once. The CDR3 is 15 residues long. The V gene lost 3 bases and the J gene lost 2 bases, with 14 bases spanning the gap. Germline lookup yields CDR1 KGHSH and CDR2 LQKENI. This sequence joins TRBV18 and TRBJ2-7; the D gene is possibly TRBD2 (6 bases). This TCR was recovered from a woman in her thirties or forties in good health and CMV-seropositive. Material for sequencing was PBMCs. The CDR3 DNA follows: TGTGCCAGCTCACCTCTCCCGGGCGGGACCTACGAGCAGTACTTC. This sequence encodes CASSPLPGGTYEQYF.